Below, 30 T cell receptor beta chains from the same sample are listed, as sequenced in a study of CD8 T cells in ankylosing spondylitis. Overall study findings and caveats: Seemingly distinctive of ankylosing spondylitis blood was a TCR beta motif formed by eight highly homologous variants.

TCRdb called the 5' RACE reads again in MiXCR, with one record for every CDR3 protein. The sample lists around 430,000 distinct CDR3 sequences; about 15% were seen once. For these receptors, no antigen is known. Sequencing was done on a sample of blood, either unsorted or a sorted T cell fraction (not recorded which). These receptors all stem from a male donor with ankylosing spondylitis.

This clonotype was seen more than once but under ten times. V and J are TRBV15 and TRBJ2-3; no definite D call. V shed 0 bases and J shed 4 bases, with 8 bases lying between them. The CDR3 contains 14 residues. CDR1 is LNHNV, CDR2 YYDKDF, per germline (reference sequence). The CDR3 DNA reads TGTGCCACCAGCAGAGATAGCAAGGCAGATACGCAGTATTTT. This codes for CATSRDSKADTQYF.

The rearrangement uses TRBV12-3 or TRBV12-4 and TRBJ2-5; 8 bases map to TRBD2. CDR3 length equals 16 residues. Trimming removed 6 bases from V and 5 bases from J; junction bases left unmatched: 14. CDR3 residues: CASSSGGGGFGETQYF. DNA of the CDR3: TGTGCCAGCAGCTCTGGCGGCGGGGGGTTCGGGGAGACCCAGTACTTC.

The chain has TRBV9 and TRBJ2-7, with 7 bases fitting TRBD2. CDR1 and CDR2 from the germline V gene are SGDLS and YYNGEE. V lost 1 base and J lost 5; bases outside the gene matches: 6. The length of the CDR3 is 14 residues. The CDR3 DNA reads TGTGCCAGCAGCGTAACCCAGGCGGGGGACGAGCAGTACTTC. Its translation is CASSVTQAGDEQYF.

This clonotype turned up a few times. CDR3 in DNA: TGCGCCAGCAGCCCCGGACTAGCGGGGGGGCTCCAAGAGACCCAGTACTTC. The encoded protein is CASSPGLAGGLQETQYF. The chain combines TRBV5-1 with TRBJ2-5, with 15 bases aligning to TRBD2. The V gene end was trimmed by 4 bases and the J gene end by 1 base; junction bases not matched to a gene: 5. The germline V gene has CDR1 SGHRS and CDR2 YFSETQ. The CDR3 consists of 17 residues.

The gene calls are TRBV2 and TRBJ1-6; D might be TRBD1 (5 bases). Germline V lookup: CDR1 SNHLY, CDR2 FYNNEI. Trimming removed 4 bases at V and 10 bases at J, with 11 bases between. The CDR3 length is 13 residues. CDR3 region: CASSATEGSPLHF. Written as DNA, the CDR3 is TGTGCCAGCAGTGCCACGGAGGGGTCACCCCTCCACTTT.

The chain joins TRBV2 to TRBJ2-3; no clear D gene. CDR1 and CDR2 from the germline V gene are SNHLY and FYNNEI. The CDR3 runs to 12 residues. Trimming shortened V by 1 base and J by 8 bases, and 7 bases separated the two germline ends. CDR3 nucleotide sequence: TGTGCCAGCAGTGAAGAGGTCGGTACGCAGTATTTT. Translated, it gives CASSEEVGTQYF.

In this sample, this clonotype turned up many times. J is TRBJ1-1 and V is TRBV20-1; tentative D call: TRBD1 (6 bases). Germline V CDR1 and CDR2: DFQATT, SNEGSKA (reference sequence). CDR3 size: 13 residues. Trimming took off 1 base at V and 5 bases at J, with 11 bases between the two ends. For the CDR3, the DNA is TGCAGTGCTAGAGGAGGGGGGAAAACTGAAGCTTTCTTT. Amino acid sequence: CSARGGGKTEAFF.

Regarding this clonotype: One end of the junction does not line up with germline, which may come from a read error. This rearrangement joins TRBV3-1 to TRBJ2-3; no reliable D call. CDR1 is LGHDT and CDR2 is YNNKEL in the germline V gene (reference sequence). The CDR3 runs to 15 residues. The CDR3 here is CASSQEGLGKDTQYF. CDR3 DNA sequence: TGTGCCAGCAGTCAAGAAGGGCTCGGCAAAGATACGCAGTATTTT.

The genes are TRBV9 and TRBJ2-2; D unresolved. The CDR3 covers 16 residues. V lost 0 bases to trimming and J lost 0 bases, with 9 bases between them. Per the germline V gene, CDR1 is SGDLS and CDR2 is YYNGEE. CDR3 DNA sequence: TGTGCCAGCAGCGTAGTTGGGCAGGCGAACACCGGGGAGCTGTTTTTT. This encodes CASSVVGQANTGELFF.

This clonotype has ten or more counts. This sequence joins TRBV20-1 and TRBJ2-4; D uncertain. Germline CDR1 is DFQATT and CDR2 is SNEGSKA (reference sequence). V was cut by 2 bases and J by 0 bases, with 5 bases left in between. The CDR3 spans 13 residues. CDR3 amino acids: CSARIIAKNIQYF. The CDR3 DNA is TGCAGTGCTAGAATAATAGCCAAAAACATTCAGTACTTC.

This clonotype was detected a few times. This chain connects TRBV20-1 to TRBJ2-5; D might be TRBD1 (5 bases). Trimming stripped 4 bases from V and 4 bases from J, with 19 bases between. In germline, CDR1 is DFQATT, CDR2 SNEGSKA (reference sequence). This CDR3 has 15 amino acids. CDR3 region: CSAIRQGNNGETQYF. As DNA, the CDR3 is TGCAGTGCTATTCGGCAGGGTAATAACGGAGAGACCCAGTACTTC.

Many counts were recorded for this clonotype. The chain joins TRBV20-1 to TRBJ1-3, with TRBD1 matching over 9 bases. Trimming took 3 bases from V and 0 from J; bases not matched to a gene: 9. There are 17 residues in the CDR3. CDR1 and CDR2 (germline): DFQATT, SNEGSKA (reference sequence). For the CDR3, the DNA is TGCAGTGCTAGTACAGGGGGCAAATCCTACTCTGGAAACACCATATATTTT. It encodes CSASTGGKSYSGNTIYF.

CDR3: CASSDKPKWAFF. The CDR3 bases are TGTGCCAGCAGTGATAAGCCCAAGTGGGCTTTCTTT. The chain combines TRBV6-1 with TRBJ1-1, with D unclear. Germline CDR1 reads MNHNS; CDR2 reads SASEGT. The V gene lost 3 bases and the J gene lost 11 bases, with 13 bases spanning the gap. This CDR3 region has 12 residues.

This clonotype was counted ten times or more. The chain recombines TRBV7-9 with TRBJ1-1; the match to TRBD1 covers 8 bases. After removal of 0 bases from V and 1 base from J, the junction contained 1 base not matched to a gene. Germline loops: CDR1 SEHNR, CDR2 FQNEAQ (reference sequence). This CDR3 has 15 amino acids. DNA for the CDR3: TGTGCCAGCAGCTTAGCCGACAGGGGGAACACTGAAGCTTTCTTT. Translated, it gives CASSLADRGNTEAFF.

This clonotype showed up many times. The V call is TRBV28, the J call TRBJ1-2; TRBD1 agrees at 9 bases. V trimming: 7 bases; J trimming: 4 bases; junction bases outside the gene matches: 7. The V gene's germline CDR1 is MDHEN and CDR2 SYDVKM. The CDR3 is 14 amino acids. CDR3 residues: CASTKTGGPYGYTF. Written as DNA, the CDR3 is TGTGCCAGCACCAAGACAGGGGGGCCCTATGGCTACACCTTC.

V gene TRBV7-8 combines with J gene TRBJ2-7; 10 bases are shared with TRBD2. CDR3 length: 17 amino acids. From germline, CDR1 is SGHVS and CDR2 FQNEAQ. Germline trimming cut 1 base from V and 2 bases from J; bases unmatched to any gene: 8. CDR3 region: CASSLGLAGAVAYEQYF. As DNA, the CDR3 is TGTGCCAGCAGCTTAGGTCTAGCGGGAGCGGTCGCCTACGAGCAGTACTTC. The full variable domain, its missing parts supplied by reference TRBV7-8 and TRBJ2-7, is GAGVSQSPRYKVAKRGQDVALRCDPISGHVSLFWYQQALGQGPEFLTYFQNEAQLDKSGLPSDRFFAERPEGSVSTLKIQRTQQEDSAVYLCASSLGLAGAVAYEQYFGPGTRLTVT.

This clonotype was detected ten times or more. The V call is TRBV7-8, the J call TRBJ2-3, with 7 bases fitting TRBD2. There are 15 residues in the CDR3. Germline V gives CDR1 SGHVS, CDR2 FQNEAQ. With 6 bases clipped from V and 4 bases from J, the junction kept 10 bases outside the gene matches. In nucleotides, the CDR3 is TGTGCCAGCAGTGCGACCCCGGGGGGTTCAGATACGCAGTATTTT. It translates to CASSATPGGSDTQYF.

This clonotype was seen a handful of times. This rearrangement joins TRBV2 to TRBJ1-1; no clear D. Germline V lookup: CDR1 SNHLY, CDR2 FYNNEI. Between the trimmed V and J ends, which lost 3 bases and 3 bases, there was a span of 11 bases. The CDR3 loop spans 14 amino acids. CDR3 amino acids: CASSDRRTDTEAFF. CDR3 nucleotides: TGTGCCAGCAGTGATCGCCGGACGGACACTGAAGCTTTCTTT.

The chain combines TRBV20-1 with TRBJ2-1, with TRBD1 matching 9 bases. From germline, CDR1 is DFQATT and CDR2 SNEGSKA (reference sequence). This CDR3 spans 15 amino acids. V was pared by 6 bases and J by 0 bases, with 6 bases of the junction left unmatched. CDR3 protein: CSAMGTGSSYNEQFF. DNA for the CDR3: TGCAGTGCCATGGGGACAGGGAGCTCCTACAATGAGCAGTTCTTC.

This clonotype came up a few times. The chain recombines TRBV20-1 with TRBJ1-5; TRBD1 aligns across 7 bases. Looked up from germline, CDR1 is DFQATT and CDR2 is SNEGSKA (reference sequence). The CDR3 is 14 amino acids. Trimming at V came to 1 base and at J to 2 bases, leaving 2 bases not matched to a gene. The CDR3 is CSARGQGGNQPQHF. DNA for the CDR3: TGCAGTGCTAGAGGACAGGGAGGCAATCAGCCCCAGCATTTT.

The J gene is TRBJ2-1, the V gene TRBV20-1, with 8 positions matching TRBD2. The trim removed 2 bases at V and 9 bases at J, leaving 9 bases unmatched. Germline CDR1 reads DFQATT; CDR2 reads SNEGSKA (reference sequence). The CDR3 runs to 14 residues. The CDR3 sequence is CSARKAGVFIEQFF. As DNA, the CDR3 is TGCAGTGCTAGAAAAGCGGGAGTGTTCATTGAGCAGTTCTTC.

This clonotype was counted at least ten times. CDR3 coding DNA: TGTGCCAGCAGTGAAGGGGAGAACACTGAAGCTTTCTTT. Its translation: CASSEGENTEAFF. The chain is built from TRBV2 and TRBJ1-1; no clear D. CDR1 SNHLY and CDR2 FYNNEI come from the germline V gene. The CDR3 loop spans 13 amino acids. V dropped 1 base and J dropped 1 base, with 4 bases sitting between them.

The chain couples TRBV5-4 to TRBJ2-3; no clear D. This CDR3 is 15 amino acids long. Trimming removed 2 bases at V and 4 bases at J, with 14 bases between. From germline, CDR1 is SGHNT and CDR2 YYREEE (reference sequence). The CDR3: CASSFPGPGSDTQYF. As DNA, the CDR3 is TGTGCCAGCAGCTTCCCGGGCCCCGGGTCAGATACGCAGTATTTT.

The chain employs TRBV2 and TRBJ2-6; D possibly corresponds to TRBD2 (6 bases). Germline V gene data show CDR1 as SNHLY and CDR2 as FYNNEI. V lost 11 bases and J lost 2, with 16 bases in between. CDR3 length: 15 residues. The DNA of the CDR3 is TGTGCCGGCCTCCGGGACTTGGCTGGGGCCAACGTCCTGACTTTC. Amino acids: CAGLRDLAGANVLTF.

This clonotype was found a few times. This chain connects TRBV6-2 or TRBV6-3 to TRBJ2-7; D not certain. The V gene lost 6 bases and the J gene lost 2 bases, with 14 bases spanning the gap. This CDR3 has 14 residues. Looked up from germline, CDR1 is MNHEY and CDR2 is SVGEGT. The CDR3 spells CASSLFYGTYEQYF. DNA for the CDR3: TGTGCCAGCAGCCTCTTTTATGGGACCTACGAGCAGTACTTC.

This clonotype was seen a handful of times. The chain has TRBV20-1 and TRBJ2-3; 10 positions agree with TRBD2. This CDR3 has 16 amino acids. V dropped 6 bases and J dropped 0; count of bases not matched to a gene: 9. Germline CDR1 and CDR2: DFQATT and SNEGSKA (reference sequence). CDR3 DNA sequence: TGCAGTGCAAAAGTAGCGGGGGGCTTTAGCACAGATACGCAGTATTTT. This gives the protein CSAKVAGGFSTDTQYF.

This clonotype was seen only a few times. The J gene is TRBJ1-4, the V gene TRBV15; TRBD1 might be the D (6 bases). There are 15 residues in the CDR3. Germline values: CDR1 LNHNV, CDR2 YYDKDF (reference sequence). Trimming left V 0 bases short and J 8 bases short, with 13 bases between. The CDR3 DNA reads TGTGCCACCAGCAGAGATTTCCCAGGGGTCGAAAAACTGTTTTTT. This translates into CATSRDFPGVEKLFF. Full variable domain (outside the CDR3, taken from reference TRBV15 and TRBJ1-4): DAMVIQNPRYQVTQFGKPVTLSCSQTLNHNVMYWYQQKSSQAPKLLFHYYDKDFNNEADTPDNFQSRRPNTSFCFLDIRSPGLGDTAMYLCATSRDFPGVEKLFFGSGTQLSVL.

The chain couples TRBV5-1 to TRBJ1-1; tentative D call: TRBD1 (5 bases). This CDR3 comprises 15 residues. Trimming shortened V by 0 bases and J by 4 bases, and 13 bases separated the two germline ends. CDR1 and CDR2 (germline): SGHRS, YFSETQ. The CDR3 nucleotides read TGCGCCAGCAGCTTGGATGGGGGAATCGGCACTGAAGCTTTCTTT. Amino acid sequence: CASSLDGGIGTEAFF. Using reference TRBV5-1 and TRBJ1-1 for the parts outside the CDR3, the full variable domain is KAGVTQTPRYLIKTRGQQVTLSCSPISGHRSVSWYQQTPGQGLQFLFEYFSETQRNKGNFPGRFSGRQFSNSRSEMNVSTLELGDSALYLCASSLDGGIGTEAFFGQGTRLTVV.

V usage is TRBV7-2 and J usage is TRBJ2-7; 10 nucleotides agree with TRBD1. CDR1 and CDR2 (germline): SGHTA, FQGNSA. V dropped 5 bases and J dropped 0; count of bases not matched to a gene: 7. This CDR3 region has 16 residues. CDR3 in amino acids: CASSKRTGGSSYEQYF. Here the CDR3 DNA reads TGTGCCAGCAGCAAACGGACAGGGGGAAGCTCCTACGAGCAGTACTTC.

The chain joins TRBV27 to TRBJ1-5; TRBD1 aligns across 7 bases. CDR1 and CDR2 from the germline V gene are MNHEY and SMNVEV (reference sequence). Trimming at V came to 6 bases and at J to 1 base, leaving 9 bases not matched to a gene. The length of the CDR3 is 16 residues. This CDR3 is CASRSGQAGSNQPQHF. The CDR3 nucleotides are TGTGCCAGCAGATCCGGACAGGCTGGGAGCAATCAGCCCCAGCATTTT.